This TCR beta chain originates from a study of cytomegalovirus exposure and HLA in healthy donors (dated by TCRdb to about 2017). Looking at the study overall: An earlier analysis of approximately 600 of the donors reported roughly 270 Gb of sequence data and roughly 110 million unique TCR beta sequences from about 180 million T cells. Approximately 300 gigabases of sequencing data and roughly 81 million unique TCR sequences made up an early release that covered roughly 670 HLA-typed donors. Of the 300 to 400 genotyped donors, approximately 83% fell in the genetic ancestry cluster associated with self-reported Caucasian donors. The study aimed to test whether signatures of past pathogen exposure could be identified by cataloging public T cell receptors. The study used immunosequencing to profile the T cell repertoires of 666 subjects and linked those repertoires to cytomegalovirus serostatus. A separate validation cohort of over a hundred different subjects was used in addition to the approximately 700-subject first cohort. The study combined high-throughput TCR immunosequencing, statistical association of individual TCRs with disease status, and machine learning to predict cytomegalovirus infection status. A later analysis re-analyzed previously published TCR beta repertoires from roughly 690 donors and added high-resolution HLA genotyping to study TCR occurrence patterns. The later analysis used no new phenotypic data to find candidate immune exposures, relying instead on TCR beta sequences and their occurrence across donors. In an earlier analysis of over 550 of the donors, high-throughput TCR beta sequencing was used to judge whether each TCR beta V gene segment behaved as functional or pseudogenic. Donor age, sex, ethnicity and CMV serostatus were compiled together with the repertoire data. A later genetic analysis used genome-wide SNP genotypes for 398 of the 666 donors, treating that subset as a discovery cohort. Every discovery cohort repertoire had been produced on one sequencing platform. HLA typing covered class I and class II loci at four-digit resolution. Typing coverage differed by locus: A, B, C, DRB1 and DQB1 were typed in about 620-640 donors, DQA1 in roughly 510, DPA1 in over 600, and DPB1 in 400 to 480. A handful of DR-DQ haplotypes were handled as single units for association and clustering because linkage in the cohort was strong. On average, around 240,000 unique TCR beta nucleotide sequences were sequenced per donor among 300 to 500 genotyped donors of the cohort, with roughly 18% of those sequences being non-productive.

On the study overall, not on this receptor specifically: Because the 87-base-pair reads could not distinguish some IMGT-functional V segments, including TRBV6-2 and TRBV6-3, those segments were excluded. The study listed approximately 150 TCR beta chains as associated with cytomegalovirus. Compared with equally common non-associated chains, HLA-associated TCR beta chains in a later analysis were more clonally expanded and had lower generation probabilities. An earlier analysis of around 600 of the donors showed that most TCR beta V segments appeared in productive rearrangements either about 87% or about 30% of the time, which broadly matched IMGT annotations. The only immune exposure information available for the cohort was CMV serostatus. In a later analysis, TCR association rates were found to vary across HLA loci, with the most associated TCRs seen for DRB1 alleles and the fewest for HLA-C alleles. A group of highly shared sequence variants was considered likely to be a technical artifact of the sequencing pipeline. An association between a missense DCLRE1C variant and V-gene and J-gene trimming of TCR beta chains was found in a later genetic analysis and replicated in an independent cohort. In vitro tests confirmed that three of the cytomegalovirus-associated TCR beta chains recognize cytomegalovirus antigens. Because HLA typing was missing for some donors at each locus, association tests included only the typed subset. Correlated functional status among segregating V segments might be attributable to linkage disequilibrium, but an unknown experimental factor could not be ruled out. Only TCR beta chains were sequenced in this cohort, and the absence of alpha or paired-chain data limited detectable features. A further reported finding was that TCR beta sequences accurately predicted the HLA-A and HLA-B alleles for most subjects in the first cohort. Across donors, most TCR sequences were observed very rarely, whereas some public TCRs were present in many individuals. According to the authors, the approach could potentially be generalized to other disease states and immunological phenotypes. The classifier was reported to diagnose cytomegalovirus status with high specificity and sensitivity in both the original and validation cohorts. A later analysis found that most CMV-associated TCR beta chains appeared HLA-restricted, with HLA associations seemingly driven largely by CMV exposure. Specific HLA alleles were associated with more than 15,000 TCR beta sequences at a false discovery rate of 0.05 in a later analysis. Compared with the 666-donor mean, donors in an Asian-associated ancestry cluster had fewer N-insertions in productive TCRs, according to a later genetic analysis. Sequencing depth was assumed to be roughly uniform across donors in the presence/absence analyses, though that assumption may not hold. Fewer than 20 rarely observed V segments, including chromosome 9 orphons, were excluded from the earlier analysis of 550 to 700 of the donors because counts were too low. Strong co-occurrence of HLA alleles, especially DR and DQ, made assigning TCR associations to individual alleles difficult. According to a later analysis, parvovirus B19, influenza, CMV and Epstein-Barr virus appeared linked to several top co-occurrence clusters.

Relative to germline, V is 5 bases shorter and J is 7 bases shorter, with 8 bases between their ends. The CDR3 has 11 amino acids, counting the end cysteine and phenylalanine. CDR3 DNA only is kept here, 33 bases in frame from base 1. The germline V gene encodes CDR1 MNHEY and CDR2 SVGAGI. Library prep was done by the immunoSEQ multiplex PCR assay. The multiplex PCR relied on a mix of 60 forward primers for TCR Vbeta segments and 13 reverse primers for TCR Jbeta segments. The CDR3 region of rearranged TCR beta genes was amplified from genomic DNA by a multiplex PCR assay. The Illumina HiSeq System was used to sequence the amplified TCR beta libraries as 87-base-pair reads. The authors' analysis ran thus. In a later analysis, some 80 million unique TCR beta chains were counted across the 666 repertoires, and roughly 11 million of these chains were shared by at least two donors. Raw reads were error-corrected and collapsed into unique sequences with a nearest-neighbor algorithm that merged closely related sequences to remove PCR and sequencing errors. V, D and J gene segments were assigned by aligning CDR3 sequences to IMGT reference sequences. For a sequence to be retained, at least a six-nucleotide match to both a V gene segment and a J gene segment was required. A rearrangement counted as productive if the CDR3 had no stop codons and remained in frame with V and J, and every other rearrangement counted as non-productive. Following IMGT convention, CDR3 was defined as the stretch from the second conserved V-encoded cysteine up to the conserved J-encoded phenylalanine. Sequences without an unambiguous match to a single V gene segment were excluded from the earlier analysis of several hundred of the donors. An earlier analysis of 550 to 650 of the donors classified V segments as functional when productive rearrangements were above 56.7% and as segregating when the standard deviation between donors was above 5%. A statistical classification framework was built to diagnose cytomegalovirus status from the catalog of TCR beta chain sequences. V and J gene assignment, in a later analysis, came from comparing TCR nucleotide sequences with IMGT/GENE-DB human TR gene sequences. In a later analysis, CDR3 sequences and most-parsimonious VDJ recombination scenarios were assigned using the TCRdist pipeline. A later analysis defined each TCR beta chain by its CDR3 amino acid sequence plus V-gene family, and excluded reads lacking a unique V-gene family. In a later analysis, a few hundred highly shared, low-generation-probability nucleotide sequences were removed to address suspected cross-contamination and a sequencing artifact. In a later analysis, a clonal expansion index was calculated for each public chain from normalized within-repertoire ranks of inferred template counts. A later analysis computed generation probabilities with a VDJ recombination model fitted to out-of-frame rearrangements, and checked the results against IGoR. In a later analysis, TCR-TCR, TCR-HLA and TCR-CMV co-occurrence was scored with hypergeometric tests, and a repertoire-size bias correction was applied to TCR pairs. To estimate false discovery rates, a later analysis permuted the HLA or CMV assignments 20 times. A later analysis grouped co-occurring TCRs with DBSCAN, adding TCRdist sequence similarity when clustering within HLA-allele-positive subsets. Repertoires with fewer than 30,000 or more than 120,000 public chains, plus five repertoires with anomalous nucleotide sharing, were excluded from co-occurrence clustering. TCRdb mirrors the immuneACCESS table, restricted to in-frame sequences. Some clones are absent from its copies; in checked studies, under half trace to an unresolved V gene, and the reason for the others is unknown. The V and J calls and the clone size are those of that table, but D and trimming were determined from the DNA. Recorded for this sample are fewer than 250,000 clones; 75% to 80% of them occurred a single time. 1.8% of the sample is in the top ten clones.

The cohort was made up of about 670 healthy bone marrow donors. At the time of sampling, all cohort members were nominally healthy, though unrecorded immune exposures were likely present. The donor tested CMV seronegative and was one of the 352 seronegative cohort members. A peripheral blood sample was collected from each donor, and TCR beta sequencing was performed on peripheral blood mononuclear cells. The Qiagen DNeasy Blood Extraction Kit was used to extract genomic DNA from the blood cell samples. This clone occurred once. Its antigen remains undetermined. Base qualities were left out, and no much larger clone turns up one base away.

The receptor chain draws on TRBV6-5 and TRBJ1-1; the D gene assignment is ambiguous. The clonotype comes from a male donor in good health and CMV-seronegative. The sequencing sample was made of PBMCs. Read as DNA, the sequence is TGTGCCAGCAGTCAAGCCGGTGAAGCTTTCTTT. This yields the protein CASSQAGEAFF.